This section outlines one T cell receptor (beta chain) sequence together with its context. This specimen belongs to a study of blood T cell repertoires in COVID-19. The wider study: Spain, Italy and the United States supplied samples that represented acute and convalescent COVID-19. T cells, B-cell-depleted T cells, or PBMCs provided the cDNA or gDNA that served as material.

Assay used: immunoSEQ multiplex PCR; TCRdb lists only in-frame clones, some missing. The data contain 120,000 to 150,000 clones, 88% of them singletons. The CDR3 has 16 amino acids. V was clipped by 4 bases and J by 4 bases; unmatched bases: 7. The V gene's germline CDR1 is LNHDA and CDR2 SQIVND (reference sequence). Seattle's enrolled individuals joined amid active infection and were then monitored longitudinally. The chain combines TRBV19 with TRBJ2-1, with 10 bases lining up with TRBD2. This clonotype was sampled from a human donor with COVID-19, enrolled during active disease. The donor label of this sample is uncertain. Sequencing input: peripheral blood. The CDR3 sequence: CASSSLAGVEYNEQFF. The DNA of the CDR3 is TGTGCCAGTAGTAGTCTAGCGGGAGTTGAGTACAATGAGCAGTTCTTC.